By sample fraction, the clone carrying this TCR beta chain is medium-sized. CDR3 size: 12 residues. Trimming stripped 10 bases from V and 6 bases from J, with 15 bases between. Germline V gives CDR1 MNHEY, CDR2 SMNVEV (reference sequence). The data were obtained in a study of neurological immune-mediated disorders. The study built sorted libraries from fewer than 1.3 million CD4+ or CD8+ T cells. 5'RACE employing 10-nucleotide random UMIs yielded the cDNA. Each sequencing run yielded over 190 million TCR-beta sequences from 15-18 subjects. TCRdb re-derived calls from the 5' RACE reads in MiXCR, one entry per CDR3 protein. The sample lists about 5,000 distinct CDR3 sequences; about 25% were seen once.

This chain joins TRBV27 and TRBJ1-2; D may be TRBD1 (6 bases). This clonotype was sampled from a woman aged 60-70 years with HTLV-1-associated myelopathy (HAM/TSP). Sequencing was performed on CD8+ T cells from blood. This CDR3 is CATRGGWHGYTF. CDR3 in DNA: TGTGCCACCAGGGGAGGCTGGCATGGCTACACCTTC.